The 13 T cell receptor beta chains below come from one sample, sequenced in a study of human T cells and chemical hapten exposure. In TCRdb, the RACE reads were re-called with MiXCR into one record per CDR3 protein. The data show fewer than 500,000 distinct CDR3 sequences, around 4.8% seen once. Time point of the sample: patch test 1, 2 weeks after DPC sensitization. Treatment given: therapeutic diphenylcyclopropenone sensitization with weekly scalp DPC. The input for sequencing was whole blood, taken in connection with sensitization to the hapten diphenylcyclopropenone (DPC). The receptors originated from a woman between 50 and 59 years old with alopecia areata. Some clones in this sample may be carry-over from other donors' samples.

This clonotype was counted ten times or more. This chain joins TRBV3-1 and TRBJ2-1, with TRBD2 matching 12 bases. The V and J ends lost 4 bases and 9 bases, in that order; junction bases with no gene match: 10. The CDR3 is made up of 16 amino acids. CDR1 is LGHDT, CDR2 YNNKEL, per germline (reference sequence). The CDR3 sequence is CASSRNGLAGPGEQFF. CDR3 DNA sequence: TGTGCCAGCAGCCGAAACGGACTAGCGGGACCGGGTGAGCAGTTCTTC.

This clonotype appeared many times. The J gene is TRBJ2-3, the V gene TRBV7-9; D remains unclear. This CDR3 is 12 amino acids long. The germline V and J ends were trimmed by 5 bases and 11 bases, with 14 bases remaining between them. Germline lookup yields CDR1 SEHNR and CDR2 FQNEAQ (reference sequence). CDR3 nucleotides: TGTGCCAGCAGCCTCGACCTGGACCGGCAGTATTTT. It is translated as CASSLDLDRQYF.

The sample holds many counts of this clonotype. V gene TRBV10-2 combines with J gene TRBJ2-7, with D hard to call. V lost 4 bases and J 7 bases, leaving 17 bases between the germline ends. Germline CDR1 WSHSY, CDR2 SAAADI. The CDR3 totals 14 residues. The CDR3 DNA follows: TGCGCCAGCAGTGTAAGAGCGACCCCAGGAGAGCAGTACTTC. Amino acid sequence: CASSVRATPGEQYF.

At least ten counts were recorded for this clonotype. The CDR3 DNA reads TGTGCCAGCAGCTCTTTGCCGGCCCAGGAATCACCCCTCCACTTT. Encoded protein: CASSSLPAQESPLHF. The chain carries TRBV5-5 and TRBJ1-6; D gene ambiguous. CDR3 size: 15 residues. V was shortened by 3 bases and J by 10 bases, with 17 bases between the two germline ends. Germline loops: CDR1 SGHKS, CDR2 YYEKEE (reference sequence). Based on the CDR3 plus reference TRBV5-5 and TRBJ1-6, the full variable domain is DAGVTQSPTHLIKTRGQQVTLRCSPISGHKSVSWYQQVLGQGPQFIFQYYEKEERGRGNFPDRFSARQFPNYSSELNVNALLLGDSALYLCASSSLPAQESPLHFGNGTRLTVT.

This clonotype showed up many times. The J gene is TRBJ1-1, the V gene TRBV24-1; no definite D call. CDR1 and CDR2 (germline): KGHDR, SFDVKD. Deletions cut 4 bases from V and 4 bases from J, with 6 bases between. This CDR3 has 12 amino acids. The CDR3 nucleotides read TGTGCCACCAGTGACGTGGGCACTGAAGCTTTCTTT. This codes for CATSDVGTEAFF.

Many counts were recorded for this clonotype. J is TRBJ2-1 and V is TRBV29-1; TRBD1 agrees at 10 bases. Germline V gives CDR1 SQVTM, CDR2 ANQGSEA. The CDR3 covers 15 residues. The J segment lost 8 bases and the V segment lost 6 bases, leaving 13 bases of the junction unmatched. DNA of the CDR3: TGCAGCGTCCCTCCCGGGACAGGGGATAAGGATGAGCAGTTCTTC. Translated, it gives CSVPPGTGDKDEQFF.

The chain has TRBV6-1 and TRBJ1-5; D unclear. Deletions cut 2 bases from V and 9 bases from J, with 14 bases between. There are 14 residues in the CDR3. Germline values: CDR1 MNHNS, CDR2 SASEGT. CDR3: CASSERTRGRPQHF. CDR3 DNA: TGTGCCAGCAGTGAAAGGACCCGCGGTCGGCCCCAGCATTTT.

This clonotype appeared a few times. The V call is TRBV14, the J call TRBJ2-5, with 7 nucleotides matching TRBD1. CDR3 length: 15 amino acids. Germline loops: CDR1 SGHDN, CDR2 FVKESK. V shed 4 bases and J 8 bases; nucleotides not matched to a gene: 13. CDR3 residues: CASSLRDSELDTQYF. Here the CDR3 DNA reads TGTGCCAGCAGCCTCCGGGACAGCGAGTTGGATACCCAGTACTTC.

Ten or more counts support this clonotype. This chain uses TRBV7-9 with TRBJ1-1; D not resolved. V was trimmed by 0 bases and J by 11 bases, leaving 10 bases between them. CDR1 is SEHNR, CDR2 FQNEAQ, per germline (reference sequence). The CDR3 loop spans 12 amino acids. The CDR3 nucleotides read TGTGCCAGCAGCTTAGCGTATTCTGGTGCTTTCTTT. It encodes CASSLAYSGAFF.

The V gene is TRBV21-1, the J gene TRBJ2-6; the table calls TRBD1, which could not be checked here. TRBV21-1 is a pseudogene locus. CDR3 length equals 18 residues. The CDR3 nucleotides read TGTGCCAGCAGCAATGAAAAGGGGGCGCGGTCTGGGGCCAACGTCCTGACTTTC. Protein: CASSNEKGARSGANVLTF.

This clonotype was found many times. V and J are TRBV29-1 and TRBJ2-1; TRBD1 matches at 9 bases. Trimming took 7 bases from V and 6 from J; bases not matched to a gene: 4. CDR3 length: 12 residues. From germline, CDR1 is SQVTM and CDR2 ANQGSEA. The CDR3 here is CSGRTGVNEQFF. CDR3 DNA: TGCAGCGGGAGGACAGGGGTCAATGAGCAGTTCTTC.

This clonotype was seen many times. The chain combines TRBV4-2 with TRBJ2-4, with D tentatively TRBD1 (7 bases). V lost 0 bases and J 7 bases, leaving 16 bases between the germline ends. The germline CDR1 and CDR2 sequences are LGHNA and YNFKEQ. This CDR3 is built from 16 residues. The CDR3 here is CASSQEGSRGANIQYF. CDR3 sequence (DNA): TGTGCCAGCAGCCAAGAGGGGAGCAGGGGGGCGAACATTCAGTACTTC.

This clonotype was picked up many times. Here the CDR3 reads CASSGDSFLNTEAFF. Here the CDR3 DNA reads TGTGCCAGCAGCGGGGACAGCTTTTTGAACACTGAAGCTTTCTTT. This chain links TRBV5-6 with TRBJ1-1; 7 nucleotides match TRBD1. Germline V gives CDR1 SGHDT, CDR2 YYEEEE. The CDR3 covers 15 residues. Trimming cost V 4 bases and J 0 bases; bases outside gene matches: 6.